The 16 T cell receptor beta chains below all came from one sample that was sequenced in a study of a mutant IDH1 vaccine in newly diagnosed glioma. Measured with immunoSEQ multiplex PCR; TCRdb has only the in-frame clones, and not every one. The sample holds about 38,000 clones, 92% seen once. Sample time point: baseline, week 1 (first vaccination visit). Treatment described: pre-vaccination baseline after standard-of-care therapy. Sequencing was performed on PBMCs, taken from a glioma patient treated with radiotherapy, temozolomide or both. The receptors stem from a man younger than 30 with glioma.

This sequence joins TRBV7-2 and TRBJ1-1, with TRBD1 matching 7 bases. Germline trimming cut 0 bases from V and 10 bases from J; bases unmatched to any gene: 8. Germline V gene lookup returns CDR1 SGHTA and CDR2 FQGNSA. The CDR3 loop spans 14 amino acids. The CDR3 DNA follows: TGTGCCAGCAGCTTAGCCCTGACAGGGTGGGCAGCTTTCTTT. This gives the protein CASSLALTGWAAFF. The full variable domain, with the rest looked up from reference TRBV7-2 and TRBJ1-1, is GAGVSQSPSNKVTEKGKDVELRCDPISGHTALYWYRQSLGQGLEFLIYFQGNSAPDKSGLPSDRFSAERTGGSVSTLTIQRTQQEDSAVYLCASSLALTGWAAFFGQGTRLTVV.

The chain combines TRBV6-1 with TRBJ1-2; tentative D call: TRBD1 (5 bases). CDR3 length equals 15 residues. From germline, CDR1 is MNHNS and CDR2 SASEGT. With 6 bases removed from V and 0 bases from J, the gap between germline ends came to 14 bases. CDR3: CASSPGPTANYGYTF. Here the CDR3 DNA reads TGTGCCAGCAGCCCAGGGCCAACAGCTAACTATGGCTACACCTTC.

The J gene is TRBJ2-3, the V gene TRBV5-4, with 7 positions matching TRBD1. There are 15 residues in the CDR3. The junction had 7 bases not matched to a gene; V was cut back by 3 bases and J by 3 bases. Per the germline V gene, CDR1 is SGHNT and CDR2 is YYREEE (reference sequence). This CDR3 reads CASSSGTDLTDTQYF. As DNA, the CDR3 is TGTGCCAGCAGCTCCGGGACAGACTTAACAGATACGCAGTATTTT.

The chain has TRBV5-5 and TRBJ2-2; TRBD1 might be the D (6 bases). The CDR3 has 15 residues. Germline lookup yields CDR1 SGHKS and CDR2 YYEKEE (reference sequence). The V and J ends lost 0 bases and 0 bases respectively, with 6 bases between them. CDR3 protein: CASSLGTANTGELFF. The CDR3 DNA reads as TGTGCCAGCAGCTTGGGGACAGCGAACACCGGGGAGCTGTTTTTT.

This chain connects TRBV4-1 to TRBJ1-5, with TRBD1 matching 9 bases. The CDR3 totals 16 residues. V gave up 2 bases and J gave up 7 bases; unmatched junction bases: 9. CDR1 is MGHRA and CDR2 is YSYEKL in the germline V gene. CDR3 in DNA: TGCGCCAGCAGCCAACCTGGGACAGGGTGGGAACAGCCCCAGCATTTT. Protein sequence: CASSQPGTGWEQPQHF.

V gene TRBV2 combines with J gene TRBJ1-5, with TRBD1 matching over 7 bases. The V gene end was trimmed by 9 bases and the J gene end by 7 bases; junction bases not matched to a gene: 9. Germline CDR1 and CDR2: SNHLY and FYNNEI. The CDR3 runs 13 residues. The DNA of the CDR3 is TGTGCCAGTAACAGGGGTGTAGGGCAGCCCCAGCATTTT. Its translation is CASNRGVGQPQHF.

This chain joins TRBV18 and TRBJ1-1; D call uncertain. Germline lookup yields CDR1 KGHSH and CDR2 LQKENI. Trimming took off 3 bases at V and 4 bases at J, with 9 bases between the two ends. CDR3 size: 13 residues. The CDR3 bases are TGTGCCAGCTCACCCGGGTTGGGCACTGAAGCTTTCTTT. It translates to CASSPGLGTEAFF.

J is TRBJ1-1 and V is TRBV6-5; perhaps TRBD1 as D (5 bases). The CDR3 runs to 13 residues. CDR1 is MNHEY and CDR2 is SVGAGI in the germline V gene. The V end lost 5 bases, the J end lost 6 bases, and 13 bases lay between the germline ends. CDR3 loop: CASSDGARAEAFF. The CDR3 DNA sequence: TGTGCCAGCAGTGATGGGGCCCGGGCTGAAGCTTTCTTT.

The CDR3 bases are TGTGCCAGTAGTATAGGAGGGGCCAGCTCCTACAATGAGCAGTTCTTC. Its protein is CASSIGGASSYNEQFF. The gene calls are TRBV19 and TRBJ2-1; either TRBD1 or TRBD2 may supply D (5 bases each). This CDR3 contains 16 residues. The V end was cut by 1 base, the J end by 0 bases, with 10 bases between. Per the germline V gene, CDR1 is LNHDA and CDR2 is SQIVND (reference sequence).

The chain has TRBV10-3 and TRBJ2-7; D remains unclear. The CDR3 consists of 14 residues. The germline V gene encodes CDR1 ENHRY and CDR2 SYGVKD. V lost 2 bases, J lost 0 bases, and 8 bases lay in between. In nucleotides, the CDR3 is TGTGCCATCAGTGAGGTGGGCCTCTCCTACGAGCAGTACTTC. Residues: CAISEVGLSYEQYF.

The rearrangement joins TRBV4-3 to TRBJ1-4; possible D gene TRBD1, 5 bases. Germline CDR1 is LGHNA and CDR2 is YSLEER. The V end lost 3 bases, the J end lost 8 bases, and 19 bases lay between the germline ends. This CDR3 has 16 amino acids. The CDR3 is CASSQTARGVREKLFF. The CDR3, as DNA: TGCGCCAGCAGCCAGACCGCTCGAGGGGTACGAGAAAAACTGTTTTTT.

A remark on this clone: The junction shows a germline mismatch at one end, possibly a read error. V and J are TRBV29-1 and TRBJ2-7; D could derive from TRBD1 or TRBD2 (6 bases each). This CDR3 region has 11 residues. From germline, CDR1 is SQVTM and CDR2 ANQGSEA. CDR3 DNA: TGCAGCGTTGGACAGGACTACGGGCAGTACTTC. Protein sequence: CSVGQDYGQYF.

The V call is TRBV21-1, the J call TRBJ1-4. TRBV21-1 counts as a pseudogene. CDR3 length: 14 amino acids. In DNA form, the CDR3 reads TGTGCCAGCAGGGGGGATGTAATAGGTGAAAAACTGTTTTTT. This codes for CASRGDVIGEKLFF.

The chain is built from TRBV4-2 and TRBJ2-5, with no clear D. V lost 4 bases to trimming and J lost 2 bases, with 14 bases between them. CDR3 length: 15 amino acids. Germline V lookup: CDR1 LGHNA, CDR2 YNFKEQ. CDR3 coding DNA: TGTGCCAGCAGCCCGGCGGATCAGCCACAAGAGACCCAGTACTTC. This translates into CASSPADQPQETQYF.

The chain joins TRBV6-5 to TRBJ2-2; maybe TRBD1 (5 bases). The CDR3 loop spans 13 amino acids. V was shortened by 7 bases and J by 6 bases, with 12 bases between the two germline ends. The germline V gene encodes CDR1 MNHEY and CDR2 SVGAGI. CDR3 residues: CASKAGYPGELFF. CDR3 nucleotide sequence: TGTGCCAGCAAGGCAGGGTACCCCGGGGAGCTGTTTTTT.

The gene calls are TRBV7-8 and TRBJ1-1, with D unresolved. The germline CDR1 and CDR2 sequences are SGHVS and FQNEAQ. V gave up 3 bases and J gave up 0 bases, with 5 bases separating them. This CDR3 is built from 13 residues. This chain's CDR3 is CASSFLMNTEAFF. CDR3 coding DNA: TGTGCCAGCAGCTTTTTGATGAACACTGAAGCTTTCTTT.